The clone carrying this T cell receptor (beta chain) has more than one count but fewer than ten. The sample is drawn from a study of human T cells and chemical hapten exposure. Study summary: Skin of the upper inner arm, around 2 cm by around 2 cm, received 2% DPC for sensitization.

Time point specified: patch test 2, 6 weeks after DPC sensitization. The treatment here: therapeutic diphenylcyclopropenone sensitization with weekly scalp DPC. Blood was drawn before each patch test was applied. Unfractionated whole blood served as the source for total RNA extraction. TCRdb re-called the RACE reads with MiXCR, one entry per CDR3 protein. Of 70,000 to 90,000 distinct CDR3 sequences detected, roughly a tenth appear once; the ten largest clones hold around 5%. Deletions cut 0 bases from V and 5 bases from J, with 13 bases between. The CDR3 length is 15 residues. CDR1 is SGHTA and CDR2 is FQGNSA in the germline V gene.

The receptor was isolated from a woman aged 50 to 60 with alopecia areata. Some clones in this sample may be carry-over from other donors' samples. The material was whole blood, obtained in connection with sensitization to the hapten diphenylcyclopropenone (DPC). The chain couples TRBV7-2 to TRBJ2-5; possible D gene TRBD2, 6 bases. The CDR3 DNA is TGTGCCAGCAGCTTAGCTCCCCTAGCGCAGGAGACCCAGTACTTC. It codes for CASSLAPLAQETQYF.